This TCR beta chain was sequenced during a study of T cells in Graves' hyperthyroidism and ophthalmopathy. RNA transcripts provided the source from which TCR beta CDR3 regions were amplified. The HTBI primer set drove a first-round RT-PCR of the TCR CDR3. In TCRdb, the multiplex PCR reads were re-called with MiXCR into one record per CDR3 protein. The sample yields fewer than 350,000 distinct CDR3 sequences, approximately 19% seen once. The table lists this clonotype with a few counts. This CDR3 region has 14 residues. CDR1 is GTSNPN and CDR2 is SVGIG in the germline V gene (reference sequence). After removal of 3 bases from V and 3 bases from J, the junction contained 4 bases not matched to a gene.

This chain links TRBV30 with TRBJ2-7; 11 nucleotides line up with TRBD2. This clonotype was obtained from a man in his fifties with Graves' ophthalmopathy. The specimen sequenced was blood. The CDR3 loop is CAWRLAGAFYEQYF. CDR3 sequence (DNA): TGTGCCTGGAGACTAGCGGGAGCGTTCTACGAGCAGTACTTC.